This T cell receptor beta chain was found in a study of blood T cell repertoires in COVID-19. On the study more broadly: The United States, Italy and Spain supplied acute and convalescent COVID-19 samples. Sources were T cells, B-cell-depleted T cells, or PBMCs; the material itself was cDNA or gDNA.

The CDR3 loop spans 13 amino acids. With 7 bases removed from V and 4 bases from J, the gap between germline ends came to 13 bases. In germline, CDR1 is MNHNY, CDR2 SVGAGI (reference sequence). Enrolled during active infection, Seattle patients were then followed longitudinally. Source study methods: Scientists estimated how many nucleated cells there were by amplifying reference gene primers. Only in-frame clones appear in the TCRdb table, and some are missing; sequencing was by immunoSEQ multiplex PCR. Clonal size and the V and J genes are those of that table, whereas D and trimming came from the DNA. The sample holds 68,000 or so clones, 90% to 95% seen once.

V and J are TRBV6-6 and TRBJ2-5; D possibly corresponds to TRBD1 (5 bases). The sequence was obtained from a man aged 35 to 55 with COVID-19, enrolled during active disease. Sequenced sample: peripheral blood. The CDR3, as DNA: TGTGCCAGCAAAAGGGGATCAGGAGAGACCCAGTACTTC. Residues: CASKRGSGETQYF.